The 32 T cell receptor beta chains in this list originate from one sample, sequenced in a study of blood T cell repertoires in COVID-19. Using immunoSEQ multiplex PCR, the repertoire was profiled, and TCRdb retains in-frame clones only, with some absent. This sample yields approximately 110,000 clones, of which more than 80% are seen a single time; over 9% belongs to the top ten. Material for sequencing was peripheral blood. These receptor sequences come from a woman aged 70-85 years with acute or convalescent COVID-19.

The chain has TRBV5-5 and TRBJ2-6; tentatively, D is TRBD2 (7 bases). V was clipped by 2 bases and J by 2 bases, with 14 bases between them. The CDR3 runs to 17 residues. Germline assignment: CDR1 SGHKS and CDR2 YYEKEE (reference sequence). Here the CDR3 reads CASSLTWGGAGANVLTF. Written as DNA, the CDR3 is TGTGCCAGCAGCTTAACGTGGGGGGGCGCTGGGGCCAACGTCCTGACTTTC.

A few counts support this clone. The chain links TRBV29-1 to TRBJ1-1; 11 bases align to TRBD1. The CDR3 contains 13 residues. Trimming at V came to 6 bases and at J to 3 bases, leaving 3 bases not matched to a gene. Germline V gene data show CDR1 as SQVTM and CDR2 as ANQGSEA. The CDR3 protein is CSVDRGPDTEAFF. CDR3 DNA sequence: TGCAGCGTGGACAGGGGGCCGGACACTGAAGCTTTCTTT. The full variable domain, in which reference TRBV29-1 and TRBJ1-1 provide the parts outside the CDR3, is SAVISQKPSRDICQRGTSLTIQCQVDSQVTMMFWYRQQPGQSLTLIATANQGSEATYESGFVIDKFPISRPNLTFSTLTVSNMSPEDSSIYLCSVDRGPDTEAFFGQGTRLTVV.

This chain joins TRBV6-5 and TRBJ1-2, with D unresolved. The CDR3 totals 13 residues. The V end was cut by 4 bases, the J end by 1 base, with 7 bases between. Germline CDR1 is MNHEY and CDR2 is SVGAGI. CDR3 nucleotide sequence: TGTGCCAGCAGTTCCACTATTAACTATGGCTACACCTTC. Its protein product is CASSSTINYGYTF.

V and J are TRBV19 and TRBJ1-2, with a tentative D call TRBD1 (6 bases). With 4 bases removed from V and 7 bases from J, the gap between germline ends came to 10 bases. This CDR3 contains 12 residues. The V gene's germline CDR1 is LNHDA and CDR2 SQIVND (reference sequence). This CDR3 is CASSSGQRGYTF. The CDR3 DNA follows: TGTGCCAGTAGTAGCGGACAGCGTGGCTACACCTTC. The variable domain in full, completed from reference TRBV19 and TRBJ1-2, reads DGGITQSPKYLFRKEGQNVTLSCEQNLNHDAMYWYRQDPGQGLRLIYYSQIVNDFQKGDIAEGYSVSREKKESFPLTVTSAQKNPTAFYLCASSSGQRGYTFGSGTRLTVV.

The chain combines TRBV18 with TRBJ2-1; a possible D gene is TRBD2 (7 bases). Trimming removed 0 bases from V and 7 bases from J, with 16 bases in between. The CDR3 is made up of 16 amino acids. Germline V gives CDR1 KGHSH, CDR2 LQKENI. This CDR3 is CASSPPRGGVRNEQFF. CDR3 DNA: TGTGCCAGCTCACCACCGAGGGGGGGGGTCCGGAATGAGCAGTTCTTC.

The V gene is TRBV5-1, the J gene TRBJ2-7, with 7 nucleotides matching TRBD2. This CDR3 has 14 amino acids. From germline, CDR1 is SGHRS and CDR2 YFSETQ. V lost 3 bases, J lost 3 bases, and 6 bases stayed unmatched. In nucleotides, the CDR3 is TGCGCCAGCAGCTCGGGCGGGAGTAACTACGAGCAGTACTTC. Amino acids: CASSSGGSNYEQYF.

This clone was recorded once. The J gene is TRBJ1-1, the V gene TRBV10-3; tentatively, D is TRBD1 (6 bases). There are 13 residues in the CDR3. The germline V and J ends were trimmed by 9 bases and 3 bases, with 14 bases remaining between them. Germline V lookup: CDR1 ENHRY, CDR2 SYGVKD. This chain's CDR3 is CAMNRDRDTEAFF. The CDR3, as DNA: TGTGCCATGAACAGGGATCGGGACACTGAAGCTTTCTTT.

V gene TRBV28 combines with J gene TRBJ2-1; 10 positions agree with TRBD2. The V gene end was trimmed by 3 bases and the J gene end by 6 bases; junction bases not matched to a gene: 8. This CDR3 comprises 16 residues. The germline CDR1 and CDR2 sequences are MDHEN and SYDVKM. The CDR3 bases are TGTGCCAGCAGTTTTACCCAGAGCGGGAGGGGCAATGAGCAGTTCTTC. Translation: CASSFTQSGRGNEQFF. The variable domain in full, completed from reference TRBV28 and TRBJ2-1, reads DVKVTQSSRYLVKRTGEKVFLECVQDMDHENMFWYRQDPGLGLRLIYFSYDVKMKEKGDIPEGYSVSREKKERFSLILESASTNQTSMYLCASSFTQSGRGNEQFFGPGTRLTVL.

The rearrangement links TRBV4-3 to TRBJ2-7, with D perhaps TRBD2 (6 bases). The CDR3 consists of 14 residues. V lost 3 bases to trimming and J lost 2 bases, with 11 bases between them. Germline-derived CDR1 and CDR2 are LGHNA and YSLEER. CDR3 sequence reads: CASSQRDGAYEQYF. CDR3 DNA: TGCGCCAGCAGCCAGCGGGACGGGGCCTACGAGCAGTACTTC.

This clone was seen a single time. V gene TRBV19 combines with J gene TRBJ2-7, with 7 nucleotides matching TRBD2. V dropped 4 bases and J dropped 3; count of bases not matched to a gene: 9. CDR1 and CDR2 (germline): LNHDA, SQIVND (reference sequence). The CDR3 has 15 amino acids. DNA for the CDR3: TGTGCCAGTAGTACAACTTTCGCGGGAGACTACGAGCAGTACTTC. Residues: CASSTTFAGDYEQYF. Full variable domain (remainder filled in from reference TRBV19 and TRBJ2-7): DGGITQSPKYLFRKEGQNVTLSCEQNLNHDAMYWYRQDPGQGLRLIYYSQIVNDFQKGDIAEGYSVSREKKESFPLTVTSAQKNPTAFYLCASSTTFAGDYEQYFGPGTRLTVT.

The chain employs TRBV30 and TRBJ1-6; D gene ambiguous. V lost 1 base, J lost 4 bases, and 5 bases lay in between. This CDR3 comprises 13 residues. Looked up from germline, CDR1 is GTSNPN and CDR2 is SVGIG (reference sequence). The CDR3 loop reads CAWSAEYNSPLHF. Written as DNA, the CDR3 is TGTGCCTGGAGTGCGGAGTATAATTCACCCCTCCACTTT. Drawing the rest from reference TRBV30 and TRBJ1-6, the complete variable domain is SQTIHQWPATLVQPVGSPLSLECTVEGTSNPNLYWYRQAAGRGLQLLFYSVGIGQISSEVPQNLSASRPQDRQFILSSKKLLLSDSGFYLCAWSAEYNSPLHFGNGTRLTVT.

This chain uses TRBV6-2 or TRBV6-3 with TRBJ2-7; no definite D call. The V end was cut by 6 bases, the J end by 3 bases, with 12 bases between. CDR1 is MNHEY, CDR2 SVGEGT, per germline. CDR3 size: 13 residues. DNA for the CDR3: TGTGCCAGCAGCCCCGGGTCCTACTACGAGCAGTACTTC. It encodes CASSPGSYYEQYF.

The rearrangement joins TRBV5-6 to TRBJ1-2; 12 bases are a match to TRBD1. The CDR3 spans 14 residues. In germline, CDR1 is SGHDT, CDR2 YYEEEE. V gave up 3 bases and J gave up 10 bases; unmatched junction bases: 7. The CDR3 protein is CASSSHAGQGAYTF. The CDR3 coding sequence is TGTGCCAGCAGCTCGCATGCGGGACAGGGGGCCTACACCTTC.

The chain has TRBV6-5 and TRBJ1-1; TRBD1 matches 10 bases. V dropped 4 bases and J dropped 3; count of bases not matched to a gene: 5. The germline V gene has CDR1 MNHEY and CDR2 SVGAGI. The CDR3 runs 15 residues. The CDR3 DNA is TGTGCCAGCAGTTGGGTAGGACAGGGGGACACTGAAGCTTTCTTT. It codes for CASSWVGQGDTEAFF.

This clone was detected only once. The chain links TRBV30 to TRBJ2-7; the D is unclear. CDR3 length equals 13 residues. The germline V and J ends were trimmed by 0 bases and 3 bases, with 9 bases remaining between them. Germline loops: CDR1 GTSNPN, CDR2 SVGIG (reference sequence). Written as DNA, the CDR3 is TGTGCCTGGAGTGTCAACAGAAACTACGAGCAGTACTTC. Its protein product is CAWSVNRNYEQYF. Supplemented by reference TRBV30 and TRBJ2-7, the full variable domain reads SQTIHQWPATLVQPVGSPLSLECTVEGTSNPNLYWYRQAAGRGLQLLFYSVGIGQISSEVPQNLSASRPQDRQFILSSKKLLLSDSGFYLCAWSVNRNYEQYFGPGTRLTVT.

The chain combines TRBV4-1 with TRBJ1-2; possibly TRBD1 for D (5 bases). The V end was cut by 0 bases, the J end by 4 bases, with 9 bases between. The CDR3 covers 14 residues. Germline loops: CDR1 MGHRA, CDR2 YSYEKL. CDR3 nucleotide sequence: TGCGCCAGCAGCCAAGATCAGGGTCCCTATGGCTACACCTTC. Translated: CASSQDQGPYGYTF.

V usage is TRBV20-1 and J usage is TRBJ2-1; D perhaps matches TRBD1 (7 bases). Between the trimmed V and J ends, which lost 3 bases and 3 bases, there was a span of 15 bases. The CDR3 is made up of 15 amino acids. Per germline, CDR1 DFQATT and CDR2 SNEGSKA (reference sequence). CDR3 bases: TGCAGTGCTAGTTTCGCAGGGGGGTACTACAATGAGCAGTTCTTC. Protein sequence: CSASFAGGYYNEQFF.

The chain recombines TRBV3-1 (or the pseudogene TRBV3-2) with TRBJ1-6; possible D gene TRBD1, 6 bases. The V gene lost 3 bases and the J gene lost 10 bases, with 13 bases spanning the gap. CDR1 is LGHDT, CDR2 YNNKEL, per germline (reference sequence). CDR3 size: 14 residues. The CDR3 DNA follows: TGTGCCAGCAGCCAGGAGGGGGGGATCTCACCCCTCCACTTT. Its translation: CASSQEGGISPLHF.

This chain's CDR3 is CASSIGQGTDTQYF. The CDR3 region has the DNA TGCGCCAGCAGCATCGGACAGGGAACAGATACGCAGTATTTT. This chain links TRBV5-1 with TRBJ2-3, with 8 positions matching TRBD1. The CDR3 is 14 residues long. Germline CDR1 and CDR2: SGHRS and YFSETQ. V trimming: 4 bases; J trimming: 3 bases; junction bases outside the gene matches: 4. Filled out from reference TRBV5-1 and TRBJ2-3, the complete variable domain reads KAGVTQTPRYLIKTRGQQVTLSCSPISGHRSVSWYQQTPGQGLQFLFEYFSETQRNKGNFPGRFSGRQFSNSRSEMNVSTLELGDSALYLCASSIGQGTDTQYFGPGTRLTVL.

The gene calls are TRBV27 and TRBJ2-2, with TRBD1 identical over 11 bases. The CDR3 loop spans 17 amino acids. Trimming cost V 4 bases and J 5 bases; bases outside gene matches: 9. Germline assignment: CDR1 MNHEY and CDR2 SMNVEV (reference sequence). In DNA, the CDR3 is TGTGCCAGCAGTTGGGGACAGGGGGTGCCGGGGACCGGGGAGCTGTTTTTT. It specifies CASSWGQGVPGTGELFF.

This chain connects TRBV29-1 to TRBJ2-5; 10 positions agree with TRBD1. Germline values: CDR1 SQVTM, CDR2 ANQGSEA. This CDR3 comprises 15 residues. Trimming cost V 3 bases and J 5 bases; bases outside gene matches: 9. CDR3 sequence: CSVDLTGGPGETQYF. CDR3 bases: TGCAGCGTTGATTTGACAGGGGGCCCAGGGGAGACCCAGTACTTC.

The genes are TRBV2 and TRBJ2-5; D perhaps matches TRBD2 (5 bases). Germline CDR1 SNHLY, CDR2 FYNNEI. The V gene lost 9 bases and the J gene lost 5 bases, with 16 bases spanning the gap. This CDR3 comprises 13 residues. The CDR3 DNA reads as TGTGCCAGTAGGATGGTATGGGAGGAGACCCAGTACTTC. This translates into CASRMVWEETQYF.

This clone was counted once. This chain's CDR3 is CASSQGTSGGAGELFF. The CDR3 DNA reads as TGTGCCAGCAGCCAAGGGACTAGCGGAGGGGCCGGGGAGCTGTTTTTT. The gene calls are TRBV3-1 (or the pseudogene TRBV3-2) and TRBJ2-2; TRBD2 agrees at 10 bases. CDR3 length: 16 residues. The J segment lost 6 bases and the V segment lost 1 base, leaving 5 bases of the junction unmatched. From germline, CDR1 is LGHDT and CDR2 YNNKEL (reference sequence).

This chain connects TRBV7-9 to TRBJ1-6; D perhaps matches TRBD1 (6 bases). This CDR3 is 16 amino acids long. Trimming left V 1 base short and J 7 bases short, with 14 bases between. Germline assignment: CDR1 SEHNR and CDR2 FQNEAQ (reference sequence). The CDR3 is CASSLGSGQGNSPLHF. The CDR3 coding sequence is TGTGCCAGCAGCTTAGGGTCGGGACAAGGGAATTCACCCCTCCACTTT.

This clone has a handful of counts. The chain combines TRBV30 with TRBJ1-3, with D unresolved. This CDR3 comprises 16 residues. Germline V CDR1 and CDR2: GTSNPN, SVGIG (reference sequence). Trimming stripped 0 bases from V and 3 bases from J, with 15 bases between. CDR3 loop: CAWSVMERTRGNTIYF. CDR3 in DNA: TGTGCCTGGAGTGTAATGGAGCGAACGCGTGGAAACACCATATATTTT. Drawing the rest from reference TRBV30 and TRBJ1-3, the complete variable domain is SQTIHQWPATLVQPVGSPLSLECTVEGTSNPNLYWYRQAAGRGLQLLFYSVGIGQISSEVPQNLSASRPQDRQFILSSKKLLLSDSGFYLCAWSVMERTRGNTIYFGEGSWLTVV.

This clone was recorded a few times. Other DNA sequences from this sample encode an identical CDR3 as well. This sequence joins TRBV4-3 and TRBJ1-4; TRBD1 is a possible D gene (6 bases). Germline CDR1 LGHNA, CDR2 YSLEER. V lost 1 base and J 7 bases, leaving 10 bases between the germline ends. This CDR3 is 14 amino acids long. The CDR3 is CASSQVGGAEKLFF. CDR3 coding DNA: TGCGCCAGCAGCCAAGTGGGGGGGGCTGAAAAACTGTTTTTT.

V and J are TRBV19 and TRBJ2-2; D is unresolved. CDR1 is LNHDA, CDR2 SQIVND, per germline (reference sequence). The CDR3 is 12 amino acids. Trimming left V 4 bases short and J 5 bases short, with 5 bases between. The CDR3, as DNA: TGTGCCAGTAGTAGGAGTACCGGGGAGCTGTTTTTT. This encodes CASSRSTGELFF.

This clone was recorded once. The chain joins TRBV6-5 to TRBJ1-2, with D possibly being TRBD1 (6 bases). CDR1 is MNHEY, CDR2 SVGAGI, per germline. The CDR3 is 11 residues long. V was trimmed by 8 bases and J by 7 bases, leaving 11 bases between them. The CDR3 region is CASQGIGGYTF. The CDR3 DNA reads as TGTGCCAGCCAGGGGATCGGTGGCTACACCTTC.

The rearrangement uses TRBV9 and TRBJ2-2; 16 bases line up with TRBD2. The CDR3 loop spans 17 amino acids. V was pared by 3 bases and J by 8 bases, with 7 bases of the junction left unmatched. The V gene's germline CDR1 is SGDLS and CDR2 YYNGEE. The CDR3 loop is CASSASGTSGRGGELFF. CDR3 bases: TGTGCCAGCAGCGCCTCCGGGACTAGCGGGAGGGGAGGGGAGCTGTTTTTT.

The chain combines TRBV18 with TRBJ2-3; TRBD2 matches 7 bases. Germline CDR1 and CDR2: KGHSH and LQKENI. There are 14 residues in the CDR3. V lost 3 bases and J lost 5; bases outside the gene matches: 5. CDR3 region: CASSPKRGGDTQYF. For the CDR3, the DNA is TGTGCCAGCTCACCGAAGCGGGGAGGAGATACGCAGTATTTT.

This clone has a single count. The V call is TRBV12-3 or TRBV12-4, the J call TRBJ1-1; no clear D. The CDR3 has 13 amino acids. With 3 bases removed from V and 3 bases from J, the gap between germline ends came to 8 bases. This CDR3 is CASSLSADTEAFF. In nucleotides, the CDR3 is TGTGCCAGCAGTTTGAGCGCGGACACTGAAGCTTTCTTT.

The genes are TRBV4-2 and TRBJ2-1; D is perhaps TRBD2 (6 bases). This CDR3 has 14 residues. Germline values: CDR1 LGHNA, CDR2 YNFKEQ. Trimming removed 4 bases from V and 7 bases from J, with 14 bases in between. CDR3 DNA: TGTGCCAGCAGCCTCCGGGACGGAGGGAATGAGCAGTTCTTC. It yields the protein CASSLRDGGNEQFF.